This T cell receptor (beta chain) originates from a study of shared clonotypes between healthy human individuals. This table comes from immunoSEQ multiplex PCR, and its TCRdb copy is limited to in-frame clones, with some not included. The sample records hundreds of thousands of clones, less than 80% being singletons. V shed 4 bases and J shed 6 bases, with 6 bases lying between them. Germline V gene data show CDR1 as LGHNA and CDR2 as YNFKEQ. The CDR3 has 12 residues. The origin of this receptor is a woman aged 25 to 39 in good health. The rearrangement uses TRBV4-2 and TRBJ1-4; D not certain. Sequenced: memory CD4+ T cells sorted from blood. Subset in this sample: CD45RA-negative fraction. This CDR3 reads CASSLRDEKLFF. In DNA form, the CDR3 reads TGTGCCAGCAGCCTGAGAGATGAAAAACTGTTTTTT.